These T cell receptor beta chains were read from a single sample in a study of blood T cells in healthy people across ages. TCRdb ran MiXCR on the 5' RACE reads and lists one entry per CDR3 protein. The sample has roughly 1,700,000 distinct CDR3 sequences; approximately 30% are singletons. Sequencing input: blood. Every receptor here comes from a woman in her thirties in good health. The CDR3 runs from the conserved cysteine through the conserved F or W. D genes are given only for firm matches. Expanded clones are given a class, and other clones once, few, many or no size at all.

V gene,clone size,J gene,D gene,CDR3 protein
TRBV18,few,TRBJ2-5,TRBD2,CASSPPGLAGGGETQYF
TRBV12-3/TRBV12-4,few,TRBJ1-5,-,CASSAMGGNQPQHF
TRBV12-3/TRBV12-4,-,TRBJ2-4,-,CASSSGRDSERGEQYF
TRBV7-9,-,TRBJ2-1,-,CASSPVGEGSYNEQFF
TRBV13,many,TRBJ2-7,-,CASTYRKGPVGTSYEQYF
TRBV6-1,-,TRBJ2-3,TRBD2,CAGSEAAGWSADTQYF
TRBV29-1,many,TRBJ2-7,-,CSVGAVVGEQYF
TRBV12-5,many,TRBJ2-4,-,CASALGTKNIQYF
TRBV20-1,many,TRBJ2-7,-,CSAIIRVGGYEQYF
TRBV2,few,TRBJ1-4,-,CASSPSDGKLFF
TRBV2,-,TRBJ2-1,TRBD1,CASRTGTVRLDEQFF
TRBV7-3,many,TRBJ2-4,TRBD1,CASSPEGQGLKNIQYF
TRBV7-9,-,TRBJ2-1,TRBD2,CASSLARLREGLAYEQFF
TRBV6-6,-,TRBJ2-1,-,CASGGGGGVSNEQFF
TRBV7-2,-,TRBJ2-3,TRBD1,CASSLRTGKDTQYF
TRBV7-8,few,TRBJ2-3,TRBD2,CASSPGLAGPQLSTDTQYF
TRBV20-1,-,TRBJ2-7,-,CSARHRRPYEQYF
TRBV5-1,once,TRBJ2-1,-,CAGSLGQGHNEQFF
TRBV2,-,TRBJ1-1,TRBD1,CASSETGGGRAFF
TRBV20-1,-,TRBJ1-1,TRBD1,CSARGTGLGEAFF
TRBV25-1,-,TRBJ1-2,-,CASSDGFGYTF
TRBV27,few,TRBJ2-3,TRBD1,CASSFQGAIDTDTQYF
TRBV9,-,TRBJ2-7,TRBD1,CASSVGQGKNYEQYF
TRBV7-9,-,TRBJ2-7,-,CASSPPAEGLPYEQYF
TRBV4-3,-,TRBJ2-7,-,CASSQGVELSSYEQYF
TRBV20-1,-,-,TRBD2,CSARVSGRRDEQYF
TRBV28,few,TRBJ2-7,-,CASSLILGDGLLLYEQYF
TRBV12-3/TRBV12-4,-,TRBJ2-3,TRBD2,CASSPISGRASSTDTQYF
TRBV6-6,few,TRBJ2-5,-,CASSSPGLGLQETQYF
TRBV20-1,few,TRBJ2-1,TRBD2,CSARDPLAGVSYNEQFF
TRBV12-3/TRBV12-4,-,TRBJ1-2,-,CASSPSGYYGYTF
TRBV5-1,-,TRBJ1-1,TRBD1,CASSWDRGRTEAFF
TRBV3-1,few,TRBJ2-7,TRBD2,CASSWGGTSGTYEQYF
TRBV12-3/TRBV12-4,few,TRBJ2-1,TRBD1,CASITTSGTGGYHEQFF
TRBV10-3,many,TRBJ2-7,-,CAISARTSSYEQYF
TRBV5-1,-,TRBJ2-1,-,CASSLASQGSPLPNEQFF
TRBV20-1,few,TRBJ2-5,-,CSALASSSADPPETQYF
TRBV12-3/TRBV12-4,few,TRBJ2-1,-,CASSSRWQYNEQFF
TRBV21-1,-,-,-,CASSKVRQGAYYEQYF
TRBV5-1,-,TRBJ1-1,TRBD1,CASSLYPAGQLNTEAFF
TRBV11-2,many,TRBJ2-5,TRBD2,CASSMGLAEETQYF